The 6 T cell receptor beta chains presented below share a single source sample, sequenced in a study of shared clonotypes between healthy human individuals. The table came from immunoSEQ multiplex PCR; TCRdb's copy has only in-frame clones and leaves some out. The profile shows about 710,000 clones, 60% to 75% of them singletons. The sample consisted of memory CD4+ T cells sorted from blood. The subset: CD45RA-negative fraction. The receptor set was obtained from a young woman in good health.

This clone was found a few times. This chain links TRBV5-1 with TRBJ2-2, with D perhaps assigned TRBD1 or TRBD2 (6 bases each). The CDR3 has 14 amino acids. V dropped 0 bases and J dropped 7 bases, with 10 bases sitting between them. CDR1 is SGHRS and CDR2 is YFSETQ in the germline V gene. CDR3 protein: CASSLDREDGELFF. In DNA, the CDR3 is TGCGCCAGCAGCTTGGACAGGGAGGACGGGGAGCTGTTTTTT.

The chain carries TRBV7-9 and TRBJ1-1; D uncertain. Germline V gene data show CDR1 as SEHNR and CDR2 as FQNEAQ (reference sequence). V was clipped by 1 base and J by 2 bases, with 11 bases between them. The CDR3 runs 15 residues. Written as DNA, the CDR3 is TGTGCCAGCAGCTTAGGTTGGCTCATTAACACTGAAGCTTTCTTT. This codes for CASSLGWLINTEAFF.

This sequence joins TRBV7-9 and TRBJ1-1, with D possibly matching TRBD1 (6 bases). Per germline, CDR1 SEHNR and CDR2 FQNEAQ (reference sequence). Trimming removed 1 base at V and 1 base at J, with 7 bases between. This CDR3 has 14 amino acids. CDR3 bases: TGTGCCAGCAGCTTAGGGACAGAGAACACTGAAGCTTTCTTT. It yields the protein CASSLGTENTEAFF.

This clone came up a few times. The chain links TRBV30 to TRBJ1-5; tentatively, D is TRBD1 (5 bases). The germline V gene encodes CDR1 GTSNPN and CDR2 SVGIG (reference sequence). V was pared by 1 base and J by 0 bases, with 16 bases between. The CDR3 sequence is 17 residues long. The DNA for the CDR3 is TGTGCCTGGAGTGCCCCCGGGACCGGTTATAGCAATCAGCCCCAGCATTTT. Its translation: CAWSAPGTGYSNQPQHF. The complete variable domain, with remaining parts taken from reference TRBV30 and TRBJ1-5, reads SQTIHQWPATLVQPVGSPLSLECTVEGTSNPNLYWYRQAAGRGLQLLFYSVGIGQISSEVPQNLSASRPQDRQFILSSKKLLLSDSGFYLCAWSAPGTGYSNQPQHFGDGTRLSIL.

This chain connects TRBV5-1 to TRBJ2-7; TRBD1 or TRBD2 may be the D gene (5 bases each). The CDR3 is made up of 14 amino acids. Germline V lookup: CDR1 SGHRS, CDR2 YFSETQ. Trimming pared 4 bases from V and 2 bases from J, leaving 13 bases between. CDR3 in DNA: TGCGCCAGCAGCCCTACCCAGGGACCCTACGAGCAGTACTTC. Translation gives CASSPTQGPYEQYF.

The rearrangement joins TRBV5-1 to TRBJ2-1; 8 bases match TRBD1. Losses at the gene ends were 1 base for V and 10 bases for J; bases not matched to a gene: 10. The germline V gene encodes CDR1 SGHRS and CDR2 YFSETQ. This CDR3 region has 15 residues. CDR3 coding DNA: TGCGCCAGCAGCTTGAGGGGACAGGTGGAGGTGGAGCAGTTCTTC. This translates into CASSLRGQVEVEQFF. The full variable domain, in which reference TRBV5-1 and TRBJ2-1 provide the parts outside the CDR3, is KAGVTQTPRYLIKTRGQQVTLSCSPISGHRSVSWYQQTPGQGLQFLFEYFSETQRNKGNFPGRFSGRQFSNSRSEMNVSTLELGDSALYLCASSLRGQVEVEQFFGPGTRLTVL.